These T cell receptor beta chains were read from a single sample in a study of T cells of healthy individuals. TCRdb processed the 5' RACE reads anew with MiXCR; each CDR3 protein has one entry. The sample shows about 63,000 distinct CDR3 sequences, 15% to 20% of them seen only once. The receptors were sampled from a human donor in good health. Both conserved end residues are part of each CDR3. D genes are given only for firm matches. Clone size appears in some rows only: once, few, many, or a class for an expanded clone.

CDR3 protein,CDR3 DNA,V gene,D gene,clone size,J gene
CAAEVSYNEQFF,TGTGCAGCGGAAGTCAGCTACAATGAGCAGTTCTTC,TRBV7-9,-,-,TRBJ2-1
CASSQEEDISQETQYF,TGTGCCAGCAGCCAAGAGGAGGACATAAGCCAAGAGACCCAGTACTTC,TRBV3-1,-,few,TRBJ2-5
CASSVAGGTTDTQYF,TGTGCCAGCAGCGTAGCTGGGGGAACCACAGATACGCAGTATTTT,TRBV9,-,many,TRBJ2-3
CASADPGSPNEQFF,TGTGCCAGCGCCGACCCAGGGTCCCCGAATGAGCAGTTCTTC,TRBV7-9,-,few,TRBJ2-1
CASSDGQWGNQPQHF,TGTGCCAGCAGTGATGGGCAGTGGGGCAATCAGCCCCAGCATTTT,TRBV6-1,-,-,TRBJ1-5
CASSKGRDRSYEQYF,TGTGCCAGCAGCAAGGGTCGGGACCGCTCCTACGAGCAGTACTTC,TRBV21-1,-,few,TRBJ2-7
CSPRGVRTDTQYF,TGCAGTCCCAGGGGGGTCCGCACAGATACGCAGTATTTT,TRBV20-1,-,-,TRBJ2-3
CASSSNYGSYNEQFF,TGTGCCAGCAGCTCCAACTACGGCTCCTACAATGAGCAGTTCTTC,TRBV7-6,-,many,TRBJ2-1
CASSVSSRGPTDTQYF,TGTGCCAGCAGCGTGAGTAGCAGGGGACCCACAGATACGCAGTATTTT,TRBV9,-,many,TRBJ2-3
CASSQPGQNYGYTF,TGCGCCAGCAGCCAGCCGGGACAGAACTATGGCTACACCTTC,TRBV4-1,TRBD1,many,TRBJ1-2
CSASLWTSTDTQYF,TGCAGTGCTAGTCTCTGGACTAGCACAGATACGCAGTATTTT,TRBV20-1,-,many,TRBJ2-3
CASSLDRGEETQYF,TGTGCCAGCAGCTTGGACAGGGGGGAAGAGACCCAGTACTTC,TRBV5-6,TRBD1,few,TRBJ2-5
CASSFSAASGYTF,TGTGCCAGCAGCTTTTCGGCCGCGTCGGGCTACACCTTC,TRBV7-3,-,few,TRBJ1-2
CASSETLAGGRNEQFF,TGTGCCAGCAGCGAAACCCTAGCGGGAGGGAGAAATGAGCAGTTCTTC,TRBV7-2,TRBD2,-,TRBJ2-1
CASTQTAERDTGELFF,TGTGCCAGCACCCAGACTGCTGAAAGGGACACCGGGGAGCTGTTTTTT,TRBV21-1,-,many,TRBJ2-2
CSVEVAGRLNTEAFF,TGCAGCGTTGAAGTGGCAGGGAGATTAAACACTGAAGCTTTCTTT,TRBV29-1,-,many,TRBJ1-1
CSVDGGTGINGELFF,TGCAGCGTTGACGGCGGGACAGGGATAAACGGGGAGCTGTTTTTT,TRBV29-1,TRBD1,many,TRBJ2-2
CSAGPARQETQYF,TGCAGTGCTGGGCCGGCGAGGCAAGAGACCCAGTACTTC,TRBV20-1,-,-,TRBJ2-5
CAWKGAMKGGYGYTF,TGTGCCTGGAAAGGGGCTATGAAGGGCGGCTATGGCTACACCTTC,TRBV30,-,many,TRBJ1-2
CASRSSGTSDTQYF,TGTGCCAGCAGATCTAGCGGGACTTCAGATACGCAGTATTTT,TRBV3-1,TRBD2,-,TRBJ2-3
CSAGGRGETQYF,TGCAGCGCCGGTGGCAGGGGGGAGACCCAGTACTTC,TRBV29-1,TRBD1,few,TRBJ2-5
CASSAGGYNEQFF,TGTGCCAGCAGCGCAGGAGGGTACAATGAGCAGTTCTTC,TRBV7-2,-,-,TRBJ2-1
CASGDINTGELFF,TGTGCCAGCGGGGACATTAACACCGGGGAGCTGTTTTTT,TRBV6-4,-,-,TRBJ2-2